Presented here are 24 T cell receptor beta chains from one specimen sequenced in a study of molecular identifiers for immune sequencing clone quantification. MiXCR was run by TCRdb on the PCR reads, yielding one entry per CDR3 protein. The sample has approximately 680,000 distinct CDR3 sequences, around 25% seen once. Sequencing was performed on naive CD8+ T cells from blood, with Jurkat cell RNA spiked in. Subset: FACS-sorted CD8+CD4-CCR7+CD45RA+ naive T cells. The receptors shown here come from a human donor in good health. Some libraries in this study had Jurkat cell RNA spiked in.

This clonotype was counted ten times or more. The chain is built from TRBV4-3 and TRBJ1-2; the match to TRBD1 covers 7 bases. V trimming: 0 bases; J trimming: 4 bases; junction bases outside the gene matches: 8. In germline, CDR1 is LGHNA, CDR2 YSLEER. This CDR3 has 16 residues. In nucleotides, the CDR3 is TGCGCCAGCAGCCAAGATTCCGGGACAGATTCCTATGGCTACACCTTC. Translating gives CASSQDSGTDSYGYTF.

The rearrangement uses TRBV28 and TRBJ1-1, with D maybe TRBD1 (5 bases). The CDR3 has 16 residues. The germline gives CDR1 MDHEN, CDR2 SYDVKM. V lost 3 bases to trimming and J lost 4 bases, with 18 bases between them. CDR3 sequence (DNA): TGTGCCAGCAGTTTGGGGGGGGTAGGGGAGGGCACTGAAGCTTTCTTT. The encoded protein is CASSLGGVGEGTEAFF.

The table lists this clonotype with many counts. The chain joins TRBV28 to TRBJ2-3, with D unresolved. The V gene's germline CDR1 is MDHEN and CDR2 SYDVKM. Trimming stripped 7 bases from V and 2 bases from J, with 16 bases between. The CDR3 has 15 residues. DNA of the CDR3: TGTGCCAGCACCCTCATGGGCGGCTACACAGATACGCAGTATTTT. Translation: CASTLMGGYTDTQYF. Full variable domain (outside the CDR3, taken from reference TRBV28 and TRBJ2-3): DVKVTQSSRYLVKRTGEKVFLECVQDMDHENMFWYRQDPGLGLRLIYFSYDVKMKEKGDIPEGYSVSREKKERFSLILESASTNQTSMYLCASTLMGGYTDTQYFGPGTRLTVL.

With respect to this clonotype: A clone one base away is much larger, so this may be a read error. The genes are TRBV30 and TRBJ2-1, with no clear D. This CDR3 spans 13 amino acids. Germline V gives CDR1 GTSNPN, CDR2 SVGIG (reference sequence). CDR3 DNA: TGTGTCTGGAGTGTAAGTTTGGATAATGAGCAGTTCTTC. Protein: CVWSVSLDNEQFF.

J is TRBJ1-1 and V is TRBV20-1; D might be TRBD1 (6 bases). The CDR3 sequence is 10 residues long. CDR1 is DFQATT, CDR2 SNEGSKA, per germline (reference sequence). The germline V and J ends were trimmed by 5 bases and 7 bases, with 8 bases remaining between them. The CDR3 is CSAEDSEAFF. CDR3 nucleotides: TGCAGTGCTGAGGACAGTGAAGCTTTCTTT.

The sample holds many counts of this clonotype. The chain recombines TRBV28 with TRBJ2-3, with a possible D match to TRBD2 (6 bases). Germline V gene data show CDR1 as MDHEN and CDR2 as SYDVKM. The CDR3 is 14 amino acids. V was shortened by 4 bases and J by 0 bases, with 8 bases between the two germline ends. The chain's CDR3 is CASSSGVSTDTQYF. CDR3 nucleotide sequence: TGTGCCAGCAGTTCGGGGGTTAGCACAGATACGCAGTATTTT.

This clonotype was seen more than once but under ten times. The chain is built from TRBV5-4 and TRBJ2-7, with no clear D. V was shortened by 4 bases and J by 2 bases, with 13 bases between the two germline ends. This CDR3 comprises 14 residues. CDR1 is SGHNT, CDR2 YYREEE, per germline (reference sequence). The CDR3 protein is CASSPTPYPYEQYF. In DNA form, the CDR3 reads TGTGCCAGCAGCCCCACTCCCTACCCCTACGAGCAGTACTTC.

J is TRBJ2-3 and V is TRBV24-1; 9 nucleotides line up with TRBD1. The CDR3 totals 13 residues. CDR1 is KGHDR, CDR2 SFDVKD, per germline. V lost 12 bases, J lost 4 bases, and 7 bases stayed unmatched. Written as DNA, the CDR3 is TGTGCCGCCGACAGGGGGGATGCAGATACGCAGTATTTT. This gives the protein CAADRGDADTQYF.

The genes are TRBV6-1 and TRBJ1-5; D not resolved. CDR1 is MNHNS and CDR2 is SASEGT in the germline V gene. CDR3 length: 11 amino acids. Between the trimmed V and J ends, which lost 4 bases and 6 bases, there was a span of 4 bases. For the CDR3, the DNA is TGTGCCAGCAGTGGTTTTCAGCCCCAGCATTTT. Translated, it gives CASSGFQPQHF.

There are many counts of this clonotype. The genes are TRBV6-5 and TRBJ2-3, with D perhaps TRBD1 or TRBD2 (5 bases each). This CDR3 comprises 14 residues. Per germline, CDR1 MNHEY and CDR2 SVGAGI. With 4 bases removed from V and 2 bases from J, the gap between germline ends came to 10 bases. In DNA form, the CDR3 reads TGTGCCAGCAGTTGGGGACCGCACACAGATACGCAGTATTTT. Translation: CASSWGPHTDTQYF.

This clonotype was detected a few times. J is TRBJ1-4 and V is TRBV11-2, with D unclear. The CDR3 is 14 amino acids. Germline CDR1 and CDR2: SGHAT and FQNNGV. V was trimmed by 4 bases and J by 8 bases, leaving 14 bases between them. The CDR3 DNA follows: TGTGCCAGCAGCTACCCGTTCCCGGGGGAAAAACTGTTTTTT. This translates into CASSYPFPGEKLFF.

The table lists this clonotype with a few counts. CDR3 DNA sequence: TGTGCCAGCAGCTTAGATCCAGGCCTTGAAGCTTTCTTT. Protein sequence: CASSLDPGLEAFF. V gene TRBV11-2 combines with J gene TRBJ1-1; no clear D gene. The CDR3 spans 13 residues. Trimming pared 0 bases from V and 7 bases from J, leaving 9 bases between. CDR1 and CDR2 from the germline V gene are SGHAT and FQNNGV. Supplemented by reference TRBV11-2 and TRBJ1-1, the full variable domain reads EAGVAQSPRYKIIEKRQSVAFWCNPISGHATLYWYQQILGQGPKLLIQFQNNGVVDDSQLPKDRFSAERLKGVDSTLKIQPAKLEDSAVYLCASSLDPGLEAFFGQGTRLTVV.

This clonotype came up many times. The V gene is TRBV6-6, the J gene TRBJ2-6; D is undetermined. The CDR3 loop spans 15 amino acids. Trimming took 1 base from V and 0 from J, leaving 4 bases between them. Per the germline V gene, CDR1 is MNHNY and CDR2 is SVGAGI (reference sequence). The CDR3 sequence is CASSYLHSGANVLTF. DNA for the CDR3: TGTGCCAGCAGTTACTTGCACTCTGGGGCCAACGTCCTGACTTTC.

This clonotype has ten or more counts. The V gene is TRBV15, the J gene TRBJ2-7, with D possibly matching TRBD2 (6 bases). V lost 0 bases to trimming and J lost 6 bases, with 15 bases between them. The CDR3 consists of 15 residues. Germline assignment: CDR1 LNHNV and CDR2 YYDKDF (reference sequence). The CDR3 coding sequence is TGTGCCACCAGCAGAGAGCTCTGGGGGGTCTCCGAGCAGTACTTC. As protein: CATSRELWGVSEQYF.

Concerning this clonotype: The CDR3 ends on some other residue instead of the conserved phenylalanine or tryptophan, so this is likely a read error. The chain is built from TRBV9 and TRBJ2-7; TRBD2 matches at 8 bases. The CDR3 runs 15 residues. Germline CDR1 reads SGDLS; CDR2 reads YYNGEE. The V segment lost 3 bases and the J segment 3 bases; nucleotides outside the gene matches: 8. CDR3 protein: CASSASFGTSYEQYL. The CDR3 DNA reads TGTGCCAGCAGCGCTTCTTTCGGGACTAGCTACGAGCAGTACCTC.

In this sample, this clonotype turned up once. The CDR3 spells CASTGQAPGSGQETQYF. CDR3 nucleotide sequence: TGTGCCAGCACGGGACAGGCTCCGGGTAGCGGACAAGAGACCCAGTACTTC. V and J are TRBV13 and TRBJ2-5; 8 bases are a match to TRBD1. The CDR3 extends over 17 amino acids. With V trimmed by 7 bases and J by 2 bases, 15 bases remained unmatched. CDR1 PRHDT and CDR2 FYEKMQ come from the germline V gene (reference sequence). Using reference TRBV13 and TRBJ2-5 for the parts outside the CDR3, the full variable domain is AAGVIQSPRHLIKEKRETATLKCYPIPRHDTVYWYQQGPGQDPQFLISFYEKMQSDKGSIPDRFSAQQFSDYHSELNMSSLELGDSALYFCASTGQAPGSGQETQYFGPGTRLLVL.

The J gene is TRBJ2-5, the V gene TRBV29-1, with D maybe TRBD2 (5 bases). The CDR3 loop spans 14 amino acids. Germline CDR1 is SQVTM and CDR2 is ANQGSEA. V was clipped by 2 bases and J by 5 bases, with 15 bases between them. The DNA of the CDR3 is TGCAGCGTTGAATCTCGGGGATCTTGGGAGACCCAGTACTTC. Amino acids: CSVESRGSWETQYF.

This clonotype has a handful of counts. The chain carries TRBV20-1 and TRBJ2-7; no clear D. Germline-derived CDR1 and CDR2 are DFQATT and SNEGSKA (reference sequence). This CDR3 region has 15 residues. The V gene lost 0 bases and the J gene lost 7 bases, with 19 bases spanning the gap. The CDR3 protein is CSARDLASDLREQYF. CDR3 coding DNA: TGCAGTGCTAGAGATCTGGCTAGTGACTTGAGGGAGCAGTACTTC.

CDR3 nucleotide sequence: TGCGCCAGCAGCCAAGACCAGACAGGGGGCGCGTATGAAGCTTTCTTT. Encoded protein: CASSQDQTGGAYEAFF. The chain employs TRBV4-3 and TRBJ1-1, with TRBD1 matching over 10 bases. CDR3 length: 16 amino acids. After removal of 0 bases from V and 7 bases from J, the junction contained 8 bases not matched to a gene. Looked up from germline, CDR1 is LGHNA and CDR2 is YSLEER.

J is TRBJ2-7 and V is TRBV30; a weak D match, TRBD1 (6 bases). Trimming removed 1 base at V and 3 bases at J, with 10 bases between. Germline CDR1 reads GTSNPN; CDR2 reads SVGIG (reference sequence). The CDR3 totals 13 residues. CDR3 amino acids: CAWSGDTDYEQYF. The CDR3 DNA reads TGTGCCTGGAGTGGGGACACTGACTACGAGCAGTACTTC.

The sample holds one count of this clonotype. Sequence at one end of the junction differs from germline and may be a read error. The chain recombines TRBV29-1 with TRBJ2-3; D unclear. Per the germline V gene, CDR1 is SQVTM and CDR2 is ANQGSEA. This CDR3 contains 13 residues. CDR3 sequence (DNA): TGCAGCGTTGAGTTTCGACTCGCAGATCCGCAGTCTTTT. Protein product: CSVEFRLADPQSF.

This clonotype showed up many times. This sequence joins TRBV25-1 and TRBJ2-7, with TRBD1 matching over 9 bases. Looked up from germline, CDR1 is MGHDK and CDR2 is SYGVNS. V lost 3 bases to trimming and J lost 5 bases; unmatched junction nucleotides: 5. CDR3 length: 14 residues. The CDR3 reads CASSDWDRVHEQYF. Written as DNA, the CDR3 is TGTGCCAGCAGTGATTGGGACAGGGTCCACGAGCAGTACTTC.

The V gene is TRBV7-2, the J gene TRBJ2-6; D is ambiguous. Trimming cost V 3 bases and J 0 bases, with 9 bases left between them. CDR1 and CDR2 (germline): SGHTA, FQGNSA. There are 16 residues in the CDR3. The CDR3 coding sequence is TGTGCCAGCAGCTTCCGGTTGGGCTCTGGGGCCAACGTCCTGACTTTC. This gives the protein CASSFRLGSGANVLTF.

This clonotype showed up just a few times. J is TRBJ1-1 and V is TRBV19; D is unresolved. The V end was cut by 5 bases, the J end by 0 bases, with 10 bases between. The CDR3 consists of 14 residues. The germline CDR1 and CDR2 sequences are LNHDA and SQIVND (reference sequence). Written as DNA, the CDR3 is TGTGCCAGTAGTGAAGTCAGACTGAACACTGAAGCTTTCTTT. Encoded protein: CASSEVRLNTEAFF.